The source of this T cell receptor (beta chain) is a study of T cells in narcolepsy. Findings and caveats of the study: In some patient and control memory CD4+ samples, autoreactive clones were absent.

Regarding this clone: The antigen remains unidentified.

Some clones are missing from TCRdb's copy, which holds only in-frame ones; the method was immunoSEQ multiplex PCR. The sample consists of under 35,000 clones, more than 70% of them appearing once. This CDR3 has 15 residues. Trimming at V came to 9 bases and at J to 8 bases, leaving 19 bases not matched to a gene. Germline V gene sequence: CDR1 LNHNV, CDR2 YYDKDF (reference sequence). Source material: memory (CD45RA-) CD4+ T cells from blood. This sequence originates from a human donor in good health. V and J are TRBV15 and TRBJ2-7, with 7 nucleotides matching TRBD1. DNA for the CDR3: TGTGCCACATCGGTTGCGGACAGGCACCCGATTAAGCAGTACTTC. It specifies CATSVADRHPIKQYF.